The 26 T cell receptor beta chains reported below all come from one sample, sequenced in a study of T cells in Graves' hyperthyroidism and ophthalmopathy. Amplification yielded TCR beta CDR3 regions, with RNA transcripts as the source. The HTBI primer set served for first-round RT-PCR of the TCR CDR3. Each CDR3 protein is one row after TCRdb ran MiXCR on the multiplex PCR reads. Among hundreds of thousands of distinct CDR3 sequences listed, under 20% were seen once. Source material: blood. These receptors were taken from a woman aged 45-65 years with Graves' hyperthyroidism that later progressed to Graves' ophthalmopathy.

The CDR3 DNA reads TGTGCCAGTAGTAAGGGACTAGCGGGGAGCACAGATACGCAGTATTTT. Its translation is CASSKGLAGSTDTQYF. V is TRBV19 and J is TRBJ2-3; TRBD2 matches at 13 bases. The CDR3 contains 16 residues. V dropped 4 bases and J dropped 0; count of bases not matched to a gene: 1. Germline values: CDR1 LNHDA, CDR2 SQIVND (reference sequence). Full variable domain (outside the CDR3, taken from reference TRBV19 and TRBJ2-3): DGGITQSPKYLFRKEGQNVTLSCEQNLNHDAMYWYRQDPGQGLRLIYYSQIVNDFQKGDIAEGYSVSREKKESFPLTVTSAQKNPTAFYLCASSKGLAGSTDTQYFGPGTRLTVL.

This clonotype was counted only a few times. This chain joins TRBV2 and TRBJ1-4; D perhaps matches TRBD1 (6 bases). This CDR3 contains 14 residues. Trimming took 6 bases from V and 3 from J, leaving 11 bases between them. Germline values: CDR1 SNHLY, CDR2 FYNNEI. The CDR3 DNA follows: TGTGCCAGCAGGGCCGGACAGCCTAATGAAAAACTGTTTTTT. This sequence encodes CASRAGQPNEKLFF.

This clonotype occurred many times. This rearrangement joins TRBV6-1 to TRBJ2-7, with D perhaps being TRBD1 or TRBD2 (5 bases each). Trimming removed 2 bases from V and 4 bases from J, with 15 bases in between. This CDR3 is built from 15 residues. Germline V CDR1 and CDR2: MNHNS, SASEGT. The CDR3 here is CASSESGPSWYEQYF. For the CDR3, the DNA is TGTGCCAGCAGTGAATCGGGGCCCTCCTGGTACGAGCAGTACTTC.

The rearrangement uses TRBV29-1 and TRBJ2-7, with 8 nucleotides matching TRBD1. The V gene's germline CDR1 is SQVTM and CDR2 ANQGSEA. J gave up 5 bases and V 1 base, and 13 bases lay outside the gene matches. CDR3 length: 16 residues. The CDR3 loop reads CSVEAPNTGGKDEQYF. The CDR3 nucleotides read TGCAGCGTTGAAGCCCCAAACACAGGGGGGAAGGACGAGCAGTACTTC.

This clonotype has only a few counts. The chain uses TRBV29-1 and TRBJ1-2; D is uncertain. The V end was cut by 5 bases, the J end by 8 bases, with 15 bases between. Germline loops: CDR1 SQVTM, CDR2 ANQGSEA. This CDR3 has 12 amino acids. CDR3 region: CSVTENSGGYTF. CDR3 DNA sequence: TGCAGCGTTACAGAAAACTCGGGCGGCTACACCTTC.

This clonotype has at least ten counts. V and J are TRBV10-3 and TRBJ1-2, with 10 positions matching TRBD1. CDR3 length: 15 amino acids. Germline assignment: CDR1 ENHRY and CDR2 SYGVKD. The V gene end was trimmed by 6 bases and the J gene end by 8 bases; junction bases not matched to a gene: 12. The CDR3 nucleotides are TGTGCCATCAGGCCCGGGGACAGGGGAACTATCGGCTACACCTTC. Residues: CAIRPGDRGTIGYTF.

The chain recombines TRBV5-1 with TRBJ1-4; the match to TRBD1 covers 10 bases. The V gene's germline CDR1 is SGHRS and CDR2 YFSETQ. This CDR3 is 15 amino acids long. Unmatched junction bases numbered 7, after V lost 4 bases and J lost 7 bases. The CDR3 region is CASSRGQGEIEKLFF. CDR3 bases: TGCGCCAGCAGCCGAGGACAGGGGGAAATTGAAAAACTGTTTTTT.

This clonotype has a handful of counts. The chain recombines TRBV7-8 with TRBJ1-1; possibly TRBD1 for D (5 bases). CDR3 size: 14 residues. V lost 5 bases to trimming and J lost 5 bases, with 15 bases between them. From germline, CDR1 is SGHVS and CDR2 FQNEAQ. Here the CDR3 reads CASSTTRGGTEAFF. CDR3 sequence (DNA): TGTGCCAGCAGCACCACCCGGGGGGGGACTGAAGCTTTCTTT.

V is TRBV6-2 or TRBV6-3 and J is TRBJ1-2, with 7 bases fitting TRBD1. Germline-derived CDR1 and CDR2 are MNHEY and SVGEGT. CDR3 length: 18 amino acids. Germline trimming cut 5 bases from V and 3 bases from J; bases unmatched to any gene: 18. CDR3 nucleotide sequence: TGTGCCAGCAGTGTCCGATCGACAGGGTGGAGAGAAGACTATGGCTACACCTTC. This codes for CASSVRSTGWREDYGYTF.

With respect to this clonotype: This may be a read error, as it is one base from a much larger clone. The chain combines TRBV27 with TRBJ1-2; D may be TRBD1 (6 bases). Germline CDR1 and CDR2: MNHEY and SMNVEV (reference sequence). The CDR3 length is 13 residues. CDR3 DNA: TGTGCCAGCAGTACAGGGATCTACTATGACTACACCTTC. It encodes CASSTGIYYDYTF.

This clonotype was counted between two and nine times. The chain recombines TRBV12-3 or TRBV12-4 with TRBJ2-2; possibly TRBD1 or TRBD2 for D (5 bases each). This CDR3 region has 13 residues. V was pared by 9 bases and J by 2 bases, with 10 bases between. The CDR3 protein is CAREDTNTGELFF. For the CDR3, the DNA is TGTGCCAGGGAGGACACTAACACCGGGGAGCTGTTTTTT.

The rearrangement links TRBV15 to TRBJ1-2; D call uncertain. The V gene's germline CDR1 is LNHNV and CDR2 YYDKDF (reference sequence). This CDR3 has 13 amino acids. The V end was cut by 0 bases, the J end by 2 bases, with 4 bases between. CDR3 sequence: CATSRDTNYGYTF. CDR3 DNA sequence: TGTGCCACCAGCAGAGACACCAACTATGGCTACACCTTC.

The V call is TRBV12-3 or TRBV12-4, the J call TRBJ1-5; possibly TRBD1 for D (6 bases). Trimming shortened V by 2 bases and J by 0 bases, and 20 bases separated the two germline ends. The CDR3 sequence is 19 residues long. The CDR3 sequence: CASSLIYGQLISSNQPQHF. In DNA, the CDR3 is TGTGCCAGCAGTTTAATATACGGACAGTTAATAAGTAGCAATCAGCCCCAGCATTTT.

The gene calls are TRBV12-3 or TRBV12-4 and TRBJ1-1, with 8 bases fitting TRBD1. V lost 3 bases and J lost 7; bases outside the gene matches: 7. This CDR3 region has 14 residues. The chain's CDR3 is CASSFEQGAREAFF. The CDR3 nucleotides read TGTGCCAGCAGTTTTGAGCAGGGGGCGCGTGAAGCTTTCTTT.

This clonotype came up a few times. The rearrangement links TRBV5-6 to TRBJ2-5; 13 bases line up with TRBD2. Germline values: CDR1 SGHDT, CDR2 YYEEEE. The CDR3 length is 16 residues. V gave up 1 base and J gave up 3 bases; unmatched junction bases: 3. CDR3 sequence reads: CASSLPGTSGEETQYF. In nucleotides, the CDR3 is TGTGCCAGCAGCTTGCCCGGGACTAGCGGGGAAGAGACCCAGTACTTC.

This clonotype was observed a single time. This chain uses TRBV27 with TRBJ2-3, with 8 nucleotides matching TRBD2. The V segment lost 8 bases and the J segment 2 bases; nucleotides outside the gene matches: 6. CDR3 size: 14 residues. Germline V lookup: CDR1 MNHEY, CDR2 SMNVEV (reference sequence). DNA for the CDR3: TGTGCCAGCCGGGGACTAGTTATCACAGATACGCAGTATTTT. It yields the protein CASRGLVITDTQYF.

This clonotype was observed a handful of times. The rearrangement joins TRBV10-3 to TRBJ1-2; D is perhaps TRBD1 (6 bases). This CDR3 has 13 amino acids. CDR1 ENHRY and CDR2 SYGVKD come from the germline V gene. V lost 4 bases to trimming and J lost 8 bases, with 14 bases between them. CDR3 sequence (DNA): TGTGCCATCAGTGCGGAGGACAGTGAAGGCTACACCTTC. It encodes CAISAEDSEGYTF.

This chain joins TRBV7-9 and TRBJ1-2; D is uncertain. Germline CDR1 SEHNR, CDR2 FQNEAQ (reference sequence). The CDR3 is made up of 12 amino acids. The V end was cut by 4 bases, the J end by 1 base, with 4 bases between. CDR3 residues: CASSSINYGYTF. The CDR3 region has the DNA TGTGCCAGCAGCTCTATTAACTATGGCTACACCTTC.

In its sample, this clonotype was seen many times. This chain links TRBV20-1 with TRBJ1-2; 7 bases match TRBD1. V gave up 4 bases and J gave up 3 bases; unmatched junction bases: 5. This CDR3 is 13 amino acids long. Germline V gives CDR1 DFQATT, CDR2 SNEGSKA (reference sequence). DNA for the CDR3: TGCAGTGCTAAGGGGGCCGCTGACTATGGCTACACCTTC. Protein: CSAKGAADYGYTF.

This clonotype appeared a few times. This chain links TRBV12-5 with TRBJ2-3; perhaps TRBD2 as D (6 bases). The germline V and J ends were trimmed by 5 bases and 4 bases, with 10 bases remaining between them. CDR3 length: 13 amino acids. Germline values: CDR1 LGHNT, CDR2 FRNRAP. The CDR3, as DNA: TGTGCTAGTGGTATCGGGGGTCCAGATACGCAGTATTTT. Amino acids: CASGIGGPDTQYF.

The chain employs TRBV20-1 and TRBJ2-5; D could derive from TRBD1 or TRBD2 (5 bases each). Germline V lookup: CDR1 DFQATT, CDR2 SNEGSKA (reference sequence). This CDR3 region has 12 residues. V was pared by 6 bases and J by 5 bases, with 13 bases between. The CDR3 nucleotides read TGCAGTGCCGGGCCAGGGACGGAGACCCAGTACTTC. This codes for CSAGPGTETQYF.

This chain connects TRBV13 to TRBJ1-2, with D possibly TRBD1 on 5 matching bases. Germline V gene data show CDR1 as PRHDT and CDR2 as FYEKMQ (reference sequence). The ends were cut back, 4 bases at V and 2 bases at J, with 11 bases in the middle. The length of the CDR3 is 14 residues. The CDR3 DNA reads TGTGCCAGCAGCTCAATCGACAGCAACTATGGCTACACCTTC. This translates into CASSSIDSNYGYTF.

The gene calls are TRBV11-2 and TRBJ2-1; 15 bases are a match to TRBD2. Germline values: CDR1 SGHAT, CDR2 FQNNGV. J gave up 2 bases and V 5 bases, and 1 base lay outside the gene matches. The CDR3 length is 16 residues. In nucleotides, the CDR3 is TGTGCCAGCAGCCGGACTAGCGGGGGGGCCTACAATGAGCAGTTCTTC. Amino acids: CASSRTSGGAYNEQFF.

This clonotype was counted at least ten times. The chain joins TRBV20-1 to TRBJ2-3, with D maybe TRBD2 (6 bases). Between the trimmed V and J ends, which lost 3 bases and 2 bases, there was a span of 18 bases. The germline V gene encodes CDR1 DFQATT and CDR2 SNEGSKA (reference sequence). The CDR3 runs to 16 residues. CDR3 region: CSASILGGPNTDTQYF. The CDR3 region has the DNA TGCAGTGCTAGTATTTTGGGGGGACCTAACACAGATACGCAGTATTTT.

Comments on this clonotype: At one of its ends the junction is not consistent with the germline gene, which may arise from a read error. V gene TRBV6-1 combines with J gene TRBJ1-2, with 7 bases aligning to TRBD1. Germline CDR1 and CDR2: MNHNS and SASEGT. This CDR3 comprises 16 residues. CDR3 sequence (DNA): TGTGCCAGCACGACCTCTCCGGGACAGCCAGACTATGGCCACACCTTC. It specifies CASTTSPGQPDYGHTF.

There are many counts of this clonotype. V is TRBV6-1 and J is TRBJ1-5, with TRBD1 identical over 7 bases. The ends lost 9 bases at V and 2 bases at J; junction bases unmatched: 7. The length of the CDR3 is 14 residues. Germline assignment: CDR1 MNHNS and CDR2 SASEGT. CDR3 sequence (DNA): TGTGCCAGTGACAGGGTCGGGGGCAATCAGCCCCAGCATTTT. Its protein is CASDRVGGNQPQHF.